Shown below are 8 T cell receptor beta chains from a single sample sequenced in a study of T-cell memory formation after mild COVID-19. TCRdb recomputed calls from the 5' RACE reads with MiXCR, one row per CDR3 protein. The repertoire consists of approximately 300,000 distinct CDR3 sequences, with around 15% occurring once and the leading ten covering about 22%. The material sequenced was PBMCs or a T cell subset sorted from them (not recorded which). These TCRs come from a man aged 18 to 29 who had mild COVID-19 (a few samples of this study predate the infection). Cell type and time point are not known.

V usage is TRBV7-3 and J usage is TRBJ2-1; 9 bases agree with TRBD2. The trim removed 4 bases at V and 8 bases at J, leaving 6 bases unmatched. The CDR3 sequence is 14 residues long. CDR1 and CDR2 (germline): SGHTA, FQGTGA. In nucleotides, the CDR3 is TGTGCCAGCAGCTCTCGCGGGGGGGCCGATGAGCAGTTCTTC. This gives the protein CASSSRGGADEQFF.

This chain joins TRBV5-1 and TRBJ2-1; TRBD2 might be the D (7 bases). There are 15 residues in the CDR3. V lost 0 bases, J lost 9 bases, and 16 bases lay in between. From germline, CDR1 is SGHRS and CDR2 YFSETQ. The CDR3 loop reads CASSLEWGGRVEQFF. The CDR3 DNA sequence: TGCGCCAGCAGCTTGGAGTGGGGGGGCCGGGTTGAGCAGTTCTTC. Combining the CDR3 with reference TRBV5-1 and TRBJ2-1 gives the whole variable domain KAGVTQTPRYLIKTRGQQVTLSCSPISGHRSVSWYQQTPGQGLQFLFEYFSETQRNKGNFPGRFSGRQFSNSRSEMNVSTLELGDSALYLCASSLEWGGRVEQFFGPGTRLTVL.

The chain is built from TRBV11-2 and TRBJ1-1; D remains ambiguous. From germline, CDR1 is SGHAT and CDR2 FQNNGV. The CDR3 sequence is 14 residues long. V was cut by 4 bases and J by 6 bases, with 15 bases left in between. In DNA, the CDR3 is TGTGCCAGCAGCTCGACCGGGGAGAGCCCTGAAGCTTTCTTT. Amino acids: CASSSTGESPEAFF. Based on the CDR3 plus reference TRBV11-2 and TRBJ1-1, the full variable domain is EAGVAQSPRYKIIEKRQSVAFWCNPISGHATLYWYQQILGQGPKLLIQFQNNGVVDDSQLPKDRFSAERLKGVDSTLKIQPAKLEDSAVYLCASSSTGESPEAFFGQGTRLTVV.

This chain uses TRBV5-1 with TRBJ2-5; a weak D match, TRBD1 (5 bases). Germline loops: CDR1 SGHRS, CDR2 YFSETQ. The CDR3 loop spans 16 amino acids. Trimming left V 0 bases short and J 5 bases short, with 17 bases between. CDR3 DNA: TGCGCCAGCAGCTTGGAGGAAGGGGAAGTAGGGGAGACCCAGTACTTC. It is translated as CASSLEEGEVGETQYF.

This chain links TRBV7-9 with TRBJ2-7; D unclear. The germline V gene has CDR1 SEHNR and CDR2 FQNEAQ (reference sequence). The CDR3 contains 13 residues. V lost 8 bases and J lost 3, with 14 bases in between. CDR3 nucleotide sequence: TGTGCCAGCTTCTCGGGCTCCATCTACGAGCAGTACTTC. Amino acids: CASFSGSIYEQYF.

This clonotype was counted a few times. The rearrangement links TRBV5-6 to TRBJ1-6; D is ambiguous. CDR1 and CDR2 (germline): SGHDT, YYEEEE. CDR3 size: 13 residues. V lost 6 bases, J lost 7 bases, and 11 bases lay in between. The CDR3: CASKYGGNSPLHF. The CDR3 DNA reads TGTGCCAGCAAATACGGAGGGAATTCACCCCTCCACTTT.

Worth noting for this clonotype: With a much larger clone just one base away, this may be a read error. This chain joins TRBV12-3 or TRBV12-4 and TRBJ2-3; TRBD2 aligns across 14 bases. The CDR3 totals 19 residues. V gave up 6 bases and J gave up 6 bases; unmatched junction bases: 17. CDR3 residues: CASRTDDVGLAGASDTQYF. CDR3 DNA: TGTGCCAGCAGGACCGATGACGTGGGACTAGCGGGGGCTTCGGATACGCAGTATTTT.

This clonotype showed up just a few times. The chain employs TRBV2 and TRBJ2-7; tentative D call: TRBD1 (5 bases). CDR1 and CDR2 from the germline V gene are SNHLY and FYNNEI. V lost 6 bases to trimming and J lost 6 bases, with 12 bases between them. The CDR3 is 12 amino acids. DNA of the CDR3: TGTGCCAGCAGCCTCAGGGTCCTCGAGCAGTACGTC. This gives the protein CASSLRVLEQYV.